This T cell receptor beta chain was sequenced during a study of Tregs in tolerant kidney transplant recipients. Study in general: The nonmyeloablative bone marrow transplants came from related graft donors, with transient mixed chimerism. Study-level findings and limits: Findings come from small patient numbers and require larger validation. This study did not directly address biological reproducibility. Antigen-driven expansion was suggested because donor-specific Tregs expanded more than all Tregs in tolerant patients.

The V gene end was trimmed by 8 bases and the J gene end by 0 bases; junction bases not matched to a gene: 13. This CDR3 is built from 18 residues. In germline, CDR1 is SGHRS, CDR2 YFSETQ. Assay used: immunoSEQ multiplex PCR; TCRdb lists only in-frame clones, some missing. The profile covers approximately 98,000 clones, with 85% to 90% appearing a single time and about 0.31% taken by the ten largest. Of note for this clone: Its target is not known.

This sample comprised CD4+ T cells from blood, obtained before the transplant. V is TRBV5-1 and J is TRBJ2-2, with 10 positions matching TRBD1. This clonotype originated in a human donor who received a combined kidney and bone marrow transplant. The CDR3 sequence is CASIPGQGERANTGELFF. CDR3 bases: TGCGCCAGTATCCCCGGACAGGGGGAGCGCGCGAACACCGGGGAGCTGTTTTTT.